This T cell receptor beta chain comes out of a study of cytomegalovirus exposure and HLA in healthy donors. General study results and limits: Later on, an analysis showed TCR association rates differing by HLA locus, with DRB1 the most and HLA-C the fewest. Some V segments (TRBV6-2 and TRBV6-3 among them) were excluded as indistinguishable. TCR beta chain V- and J-gene trimming was linked, in a later analysis, to a missense variant in DCLRE1C.

The PCR employed 60 Vbeta primers together with 13 Jbeta primers. TCRdb's copy holds only in-frame clones and misses some; the assay was immunoSEQ multiplex PCR. The table for this sample gives more than 85,000 clones. With regard to this clone: Its antigen is currently unknown.

V shed 3 bases, J shed 0 bases, and the junction held 9 bases outside the gene matches. The CDR3 contains 16 residues. Germline CDR1 reads SGHNT; CDR2 reads YYREEE (reference sequence). The V and J genes are TRBV5-4 and TRBJ2-7, with TRBD2 matching 7 bases. The sequence derives from a girl aged 5 to 17 in good health and CMV-seropositive. Specimen: PBMCs. This CDR3 is CASSWGAGDPSYEQYF. The CDR3 DNA follows: TGTGCCAGCAGCTGGGGTGCGGGGGACCCCTCCTACGAGCAGTACTTC.